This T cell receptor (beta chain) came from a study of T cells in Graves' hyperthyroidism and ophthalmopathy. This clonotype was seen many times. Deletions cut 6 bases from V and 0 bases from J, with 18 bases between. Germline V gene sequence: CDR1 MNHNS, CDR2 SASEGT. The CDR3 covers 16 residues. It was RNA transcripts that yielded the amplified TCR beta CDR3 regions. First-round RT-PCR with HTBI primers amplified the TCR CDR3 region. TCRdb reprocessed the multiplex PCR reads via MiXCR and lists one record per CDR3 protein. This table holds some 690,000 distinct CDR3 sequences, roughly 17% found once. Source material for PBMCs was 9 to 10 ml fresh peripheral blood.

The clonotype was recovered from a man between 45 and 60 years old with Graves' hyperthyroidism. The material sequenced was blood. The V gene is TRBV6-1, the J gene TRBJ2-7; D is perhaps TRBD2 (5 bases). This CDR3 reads CASSTQSGPVSYEQYF. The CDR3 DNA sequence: TGTGCCAGCAGCACCCAGAGCGGACCAGTCTCCTACGAGCAGTACTTC.